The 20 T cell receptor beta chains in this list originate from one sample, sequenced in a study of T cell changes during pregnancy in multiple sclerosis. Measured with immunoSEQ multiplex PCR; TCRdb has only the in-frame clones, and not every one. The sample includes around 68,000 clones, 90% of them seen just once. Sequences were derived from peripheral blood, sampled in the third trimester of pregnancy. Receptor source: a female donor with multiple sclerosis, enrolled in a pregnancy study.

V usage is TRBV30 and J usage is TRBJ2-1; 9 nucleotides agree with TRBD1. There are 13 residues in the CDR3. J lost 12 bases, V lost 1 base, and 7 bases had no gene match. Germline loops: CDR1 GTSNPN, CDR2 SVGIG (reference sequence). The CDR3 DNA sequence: TGTGCCTGGAGTGGGACAGGGGCAGGGAGGCAGTTCTTC. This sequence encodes CAWSGTGAGRQFF.

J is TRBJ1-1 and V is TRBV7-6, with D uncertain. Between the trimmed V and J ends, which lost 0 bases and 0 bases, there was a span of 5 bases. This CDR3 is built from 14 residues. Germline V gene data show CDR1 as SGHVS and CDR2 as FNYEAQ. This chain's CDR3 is CASSLAPLNTEAFF. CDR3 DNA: TGTGCCAGCAGCTTAGCCCCATTGAACACTGAAGCTTTCTTT.

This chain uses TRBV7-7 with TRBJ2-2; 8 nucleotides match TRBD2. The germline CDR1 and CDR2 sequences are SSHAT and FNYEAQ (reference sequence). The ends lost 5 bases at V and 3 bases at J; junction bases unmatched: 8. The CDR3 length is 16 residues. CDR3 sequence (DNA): TGTGCCAGCAGCCCCGAACTAGCGGACTACACCGGGGAGCTGTTTTTT. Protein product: CASSPELADYTGELFF.

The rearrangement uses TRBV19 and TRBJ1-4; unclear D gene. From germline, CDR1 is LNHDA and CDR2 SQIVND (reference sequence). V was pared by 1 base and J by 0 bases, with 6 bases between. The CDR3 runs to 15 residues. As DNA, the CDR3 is TGTGCCAGTAGTATAGGGGCAGCAACTAATGAAAAACTGTTTTTT. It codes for CASSIGAATNEKLFF.

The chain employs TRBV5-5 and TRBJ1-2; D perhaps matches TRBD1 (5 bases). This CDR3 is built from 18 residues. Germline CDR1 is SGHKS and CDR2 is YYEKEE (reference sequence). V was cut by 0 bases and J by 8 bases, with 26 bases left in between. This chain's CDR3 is CASSLALAVNSNRLGYTF. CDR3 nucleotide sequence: TGTGCCAGCAGCTTGGCTCTCGCTGTCAACTCCAACAGGCTGGGCTACACCTTC.

The CDR3 region is CASSQDTGSSYNEQFF. The CDR3 bases are TGCGCCAGCAGCCAAGACACCGGGAGCTCCTACAATGAGCAGTTCTTC. J is TRBJ2-1 and V is TRBV4-1; D is possibly TRBD2 (6 bases). V was clipped by 0 bases and J by 0 bases, with 9 bases between them. This CDR3 is built from 16 residues. Germline CDR1 and CDR2: MGHRA and YSYEKL.

The CDR3 DNA sequence: TGCGCCAGCAGCTTATCCGGGACAGGGACTACTGGCTACACCTTC. The encoded protein is CASSLSGTGTTGYTF. This sequence joins TRBV5-1 and TRBJ1-2; 9 bases map to TRBD1. The germline CDR1 and CDR2 sequences are SGHRS and YFSETQ. J lost 7 bases, V lost 2 bases, and 9 bases had no gene match. This CDR3 is 15 amino acids long.

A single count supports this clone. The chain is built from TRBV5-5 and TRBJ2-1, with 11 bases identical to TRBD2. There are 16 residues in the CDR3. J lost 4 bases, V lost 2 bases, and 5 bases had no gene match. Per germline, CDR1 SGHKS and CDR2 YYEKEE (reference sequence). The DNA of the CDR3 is TGTGCCAGCAGCTTCGGGACTAGCGGATTATACAATGAGCAGTTCTTC. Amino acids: CASSFGTSGLYNEQFF.

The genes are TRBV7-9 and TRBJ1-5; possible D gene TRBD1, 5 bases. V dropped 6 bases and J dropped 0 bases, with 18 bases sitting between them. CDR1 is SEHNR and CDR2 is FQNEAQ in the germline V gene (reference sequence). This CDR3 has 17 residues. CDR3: CASSLAQGKFSNQPQHF. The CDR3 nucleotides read TGTGCCAGCAGTCTCGCCCAGGGAAAGTTTAGCAATCAGCCCCAGCATTTT.

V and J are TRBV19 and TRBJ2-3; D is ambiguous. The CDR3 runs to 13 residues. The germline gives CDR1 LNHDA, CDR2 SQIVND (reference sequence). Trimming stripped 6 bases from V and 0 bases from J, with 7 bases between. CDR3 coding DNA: TGTGCCAGTAGGCGCGCGAGCACAGATACGCAGTATTTT. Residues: CASRRASTDTQYF.

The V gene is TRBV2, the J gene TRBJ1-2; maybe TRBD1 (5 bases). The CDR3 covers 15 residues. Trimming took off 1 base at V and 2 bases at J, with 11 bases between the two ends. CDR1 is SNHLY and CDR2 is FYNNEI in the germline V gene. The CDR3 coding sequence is TGTGCCAGCAGTGAAGGGGGGGTACCAAACTATGGCTACACCTTC. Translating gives CASSEGGVPNYGYTF. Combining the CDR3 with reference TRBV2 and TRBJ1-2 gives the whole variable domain EPEVTQTPSHQVTQMGQEVILRCVPISNHLYFYWYRQILGQKVEFLVSFYNNEISEKSEIFDDQFSVERPDGSNFTLKIRSTKLEDSAMYFCASSEGGVPNYGYTFGSGTRLTVV.

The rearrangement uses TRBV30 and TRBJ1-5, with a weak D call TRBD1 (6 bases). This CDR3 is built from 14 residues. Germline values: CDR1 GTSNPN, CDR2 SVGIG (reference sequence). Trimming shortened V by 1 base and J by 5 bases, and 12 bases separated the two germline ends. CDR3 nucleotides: TGTGCCTGGAGTGAAGGGGGTATTGATCAGCCCCAGCATTTT. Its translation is CAWSEGGIDQPQHF.

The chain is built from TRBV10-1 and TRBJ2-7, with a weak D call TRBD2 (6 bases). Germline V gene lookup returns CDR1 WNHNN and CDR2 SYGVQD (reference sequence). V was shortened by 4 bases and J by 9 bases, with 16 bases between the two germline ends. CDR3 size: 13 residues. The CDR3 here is CASSGDLNVGQYF. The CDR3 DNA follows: TGCGCCAGCAGTGGGGACTTAAACGTTGGGCAGTACTTC.

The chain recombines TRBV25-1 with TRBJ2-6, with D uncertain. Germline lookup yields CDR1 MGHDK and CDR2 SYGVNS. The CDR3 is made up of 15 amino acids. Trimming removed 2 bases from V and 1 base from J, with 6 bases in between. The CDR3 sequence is CASSESVSGANVLTF. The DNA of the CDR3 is TGTGCCAGCAGTGAAAGCGTTTCTGGGGCCAACGTCCTGACTTTC.

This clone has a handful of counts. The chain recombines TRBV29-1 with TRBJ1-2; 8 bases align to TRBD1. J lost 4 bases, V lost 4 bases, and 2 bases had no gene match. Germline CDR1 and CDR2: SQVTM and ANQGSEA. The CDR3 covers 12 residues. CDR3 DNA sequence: TGCAGCGTTGGGGACAGGTCCTATGGCTACACCTTC. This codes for CSVGDRSYGYTF.

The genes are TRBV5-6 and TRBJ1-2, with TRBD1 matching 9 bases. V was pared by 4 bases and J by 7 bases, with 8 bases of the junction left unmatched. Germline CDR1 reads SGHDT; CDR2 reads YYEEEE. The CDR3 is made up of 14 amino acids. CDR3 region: CASSPGQGYSGYTF. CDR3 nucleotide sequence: TGTGCCAGCAGCCCCGGACAGGGGTACTCTGGCTACACCTTC.

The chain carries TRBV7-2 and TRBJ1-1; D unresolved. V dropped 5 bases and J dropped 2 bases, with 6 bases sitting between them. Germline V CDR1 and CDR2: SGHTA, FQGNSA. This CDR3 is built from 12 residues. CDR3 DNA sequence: TGTGCCAGCAGCCTGACTAACACTGAAGCTTTCTTT. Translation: CASSLTNTEAFF.

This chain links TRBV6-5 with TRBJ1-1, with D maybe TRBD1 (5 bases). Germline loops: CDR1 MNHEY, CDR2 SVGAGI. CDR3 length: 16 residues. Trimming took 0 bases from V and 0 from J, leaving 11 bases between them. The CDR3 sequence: CASSYSNPGVNTEAFF. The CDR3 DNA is TGTGCCAGCAGTTACTCGAATCCGGGGGTGAACACTGAAGCTTTCTTT.

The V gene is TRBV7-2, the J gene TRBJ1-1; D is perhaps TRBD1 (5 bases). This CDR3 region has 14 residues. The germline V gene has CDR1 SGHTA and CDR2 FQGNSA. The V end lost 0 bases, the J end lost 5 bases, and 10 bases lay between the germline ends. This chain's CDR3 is CASSLAQGSTEAFF. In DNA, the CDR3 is TGTGCCAGCAGCTTAGCGCAGGGATCAACTGAAGCTTTCTTT.

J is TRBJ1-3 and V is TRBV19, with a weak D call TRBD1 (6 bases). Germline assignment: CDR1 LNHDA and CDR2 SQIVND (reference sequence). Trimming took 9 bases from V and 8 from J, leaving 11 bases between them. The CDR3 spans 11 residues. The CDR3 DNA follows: TGTGCCAGCGGGGACATCGACACCATATATTTT. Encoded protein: CASGDIDTIYF.